This T cell receptor beta chain comes out of a study of vaccination effects on CD4 cells after COVID-19 (dated by TCRdb to 2022 to 2024). Regarding the complete study: Two doses of either the BNT162b2 or the mRNA-1273 mRNA SARS-CoV-2 vaccine were administered to participants. In two convalescent patients, pre-vaccine samples were collected 16 days and one week ahead of the first dose, 142 and 148 days after COVID-19 diagnosis. SARS-CoV-2 spike-specific CD4+ TCR repertoires were compared before and after mRNA vaccination in COVID-19 convalescent patients and in infection-naive vaccine recipients. Altogether, around 11 COVID-19 convalescent patients and 4 SARS-CoV-2-naive healthy vaccine recipients made up the full study. The Oncomine TCR Beta short-read assay on an Illumina iSeq 100 was used to sequence cultures from other donors in the study.

The investigation overall reported the following: Only a small number of convalescent patients were included, and no early post-infection timepoints were available, which limited the study. At late post-vaccination timepoints, both infection-induced and vaccine-induced clones showed marked clonal contraction, consistent with waning T cell responses. In convalescent patients, the post-vaccine spike-reactive repertoire was composed mainly of new vaccine-induced clones that were largely distinct from infection-induced clones.

Trimming at the junction amounts to 6 bases on V and 7 bases on J, and the germline ends lie 20 bases apart. CDR1 and CDR2, per the germline V gene, are SGHTA and FQGTGA. The CDR3 measures 15 amino acids from cysteine to phenylalanine. The DNA shown is the 45-base CDR3, in frame from base 1. As regards this clone: There is no known antigen for this receptor. Qualities for individual bases were not recorded, and no much larger clone is one base off.

Receptor amplification or capture employed the immunoSEQ multiplex PCR assay. DNA from the cultured, isolated CD4+ T cells was subjected to TCR beta CDR3 sequencing. As for the authors' bioinformatics: Non-productive TCR sequences were discarded, and reads were trimmed to the CDR3 region, with only CDR3s of 7 or more amino acids retained. The MANAFEST web app was used to identify antigen-specific clonotypes by comparing expansion in peptide wells with expansion in reference cultures. To count as positive, a clone had to show expansion at FDR<0.05 compared with the reference and with all other wells, an odds ratio above 5, and a frequency above 0.1% in two replicate wells. Clonotypes significantly expanded in SARS-CoV-2 spike wells and in at least one common cold coronavirus spike condition were defined as cross-reactive. Using the stringdist R package, CDR3 similarity was measured by Levenshtein distance, and unrooted trees were constructed with ape in R 3.6.1. The source is immuneACCESS, and TCRdb retained only in-frame sequences with V and J called. Part of the clones is not carried over; for the studies checked, unresolved V genes explain less than half of this, and the remainder is unexplained. From that table come the V and J calls and clone size; the DNA was used to work out D and trimming. Here the sample has roughly 45,000 clones; roughly 65% occur a single time. The ten largest clones take up roughly 30% of the sample.

In the ViraFEST assay, PBMC were stimulated with viral peptide pools, and TCR sequencing was then used to find antigen-specific CD4+ T cell clonotypes based on their expansion. After around eleven days of culture, CD4+ T cells were isolated with the EasySep CD4+ T cell isolation kit. Convalescent patients had PCR-confirmed SARS-CoV-2 infection between March and December 2020, before Alpha, Beta and Delta variants emerged in the United States. Some 2 million PBMC per well were cultured with about 9.6 ug/ml peptides in IMDM containing roughly 5% human AB serum, approximately 9.9 IU/ml IL-2 and gentamicin. Half of the culture medium was replaced with fresh IL-2-containing medium on days 3 and 7. Unless noted otherwise, every peptide stimulation condition was cultured in triplicate wells. Using Ficoll-Paque Plus gradient centrifugation, PBMC were separated from whole blood and then either used fresh or cryopreserved at -140C. Genomic DNA was extracted from cultured CD4+ T cells with the QIAamp micro DNA kit.

The specimen was CD4+ T cells from PBMCs cultured with a peptide pool, collected before COVID-19 vaccination. The sequence came from a human donor who had a prior SARS-CoV-2 infection. The sequence is built from TRBV7-3 and TRBJ2-3, and perhaps TRBD1 as D gene, on 5 matching bases. The DNA is TGTGCCAGCAGTCTAGGGGTTGGTAGGGGAAATACGCAGTATTTT. Its amino acids are CASSLGVGRGNTQYF.